This T cell receptor (beta chain) appears in the sequencing data of a study of blood T cells in healthy people across ages (dated by TCRdb to the mid-2010s). Notes on the research overall: In model experiments, template switching captured about one uniquely barcoded TCR beta cDNA molecule for every two T cells. To avoid experimental bias, donors of different ages were distributed randomly across sequencing lanes. Age-related changes in TCR beta repertoire diversity were measured in the study by deep sequencing normalized with unique cDNA molecular identifiers. Using the same blood draw, the study looked at two additional independent replicas of 1 million unique cDNA reads for two donors, one aged 18 to 30 and the other aged 80 or older. The donors were divided into four age groups: young (average roughly 15 years), middle-aged (approximately 39), aged (roughly 60) and long-lived (around 80).

A remark on this clonotype: Its cognate antigen has yet to be identified. No much larger clone exists at a distance of one base, and base qualities are not known.

Counted from cysteine to phenylalanine, this CDR3 has 15 amino acids. The entry retains the CDR3 DNA only, 45 bases that are in frame from base 1. CDR1 and CDR2 (SGHTA, FQGNSA) derive from the germline V gene. The library came from 5' RACE. Instrument used: Illumina HiSeq 2500. The second PCR ran for roughly 7 to 11 cycles and used a J-beta primer mix along with a sample-barcoded 5' primer. A unique molecular identifier was introduced onto each TCR beta cDNA molecule by a template-switch 5' adaptor carrying 12 random nucleotides. Each sample yielded at least 2.5 million CDR3-containing paired-end reads. The Mint cDNA synthesis kit, primed by a TRBC-specific oligonucleotide, was used to synthesize first-strand cDNA from all RNA. All cDNA was treated with uracil-DNA glycosylase and then went through a first 18-cycle PCR with the universal primers M1SS and BC2_uni_R. The source study handled its data this way. For normalization, 1 million high-quality reads, each with a distinct molecular identifier, were randomly selected from each sample. Instead of being binned into consensus sequences, reads with shared molecular identifiers were discarded. MiTCR, run with a Q25 quality threshold and the strictest error-elimination algorithm, handled CDR3 identification, clonotype clustering and error correction. A nonparametric unseen species model with Euler transformation was used to estimate lower-bound total TCR beta diversity. TCRdb reprocessing: public reads trimmed at Q25 with fastp, clones called with MiXCR, in-frame beta chains kept. Entries that share a CDR3 protein sequence are merged under the most common genes and DNA. The V and J calls reflect TCRdb's pipeline rather than the authors' work. In all, the sample holds about 1.5 million distinct CDR3 sequences, and under 55% of those were seen once. Of the sample, 4% is held by the ten largest clones.

Donors were 40 or so systemically healthy Caucasian individuals from Russia aged roughly 6 to 90 years. About 10 milliliters of peripheral blood were collected from each donor into EDTA-treated Vacutainer tubes. Ficoll-Paque density-gradient centrifugation was used to isolate PBMCs, with at least 6.5 million per sample. Total RNA, at least 6 micrograms per sample, was extracted from PBMCs with Trizol reagent. For every donor, an aliquot of PBMCs went through flow cytometry to measure the percentages of naive CD45RAhigh/CD27high T cells. Overall study results and their limits: Compared with the aged group, the long-lived group had more naive CD4+ T cells, fewer expanded clones and increased TCR diversity, suggesting age selection. Estimates of total diversity based on one million sequenced T cells were considered lower bounds and underestimates. Since profiling was done on bulk unsorted PBMCs, naive and antigen-experienced compartments could not be conclusively compared. The percentage of naive T cells measured by flow cytometry correlated strongly with observed TCR beta diversity. Because the CMV infection status of the donors was unknown, age-related changes in expanded clonotypes may potentially have been confounded. As age increased, observed TCR beta diversity per million T cells dropped in a roughly linear way, and a significant reduction was already evident by age 40.

The V gene is TRBV7-2 and the J gene is TRBJ2-1, with a weak D call of TRBD2 (7 bases match). With the DNA end fitting TRBJ2-7 better, the J assignment may be wrong. Sequencing input: blood. This sequence was found in a woman under 30 in good health. The DNA sequence is given as TGTGCCAGCAGGGGGGGGCACTACCCTCGGGAGAAGCAGTACTTC. Translated, it reads CASRGGHYPREKQYF.